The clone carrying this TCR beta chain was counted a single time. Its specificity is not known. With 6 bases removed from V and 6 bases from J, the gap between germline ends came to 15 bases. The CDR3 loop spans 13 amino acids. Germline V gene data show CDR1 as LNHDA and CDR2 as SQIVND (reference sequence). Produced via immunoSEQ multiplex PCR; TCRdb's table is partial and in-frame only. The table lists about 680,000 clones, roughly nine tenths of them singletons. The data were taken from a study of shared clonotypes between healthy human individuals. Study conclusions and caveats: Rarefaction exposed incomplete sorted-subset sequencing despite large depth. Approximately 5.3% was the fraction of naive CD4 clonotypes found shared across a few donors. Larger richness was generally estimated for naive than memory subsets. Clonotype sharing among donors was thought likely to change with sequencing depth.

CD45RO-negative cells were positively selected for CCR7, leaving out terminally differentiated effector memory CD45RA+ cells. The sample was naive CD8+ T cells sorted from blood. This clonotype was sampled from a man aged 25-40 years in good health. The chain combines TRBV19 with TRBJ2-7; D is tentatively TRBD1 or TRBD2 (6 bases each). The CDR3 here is CASSLTGTGEQYF. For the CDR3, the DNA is TGTGCCAGTAGCCTTACAGGGACTGGCGAGCAGTACTTC.